This TCR beta chain was sequenced for a study of blood T cell repertoires in COVID-19. V dropped 2 bases and J dropped 3; count of bases not matched to a gene: 6. CDR3 size: 16 residues. CDR1 and CDR2 (germline): SGHRS, YFSETQ. The protocol was immunoSEQ multiplex PCR, while the TCRdb copy is restricted to in-frame clones and leaves out a portion. Of almost 400,000 clones listed, roughly 89% are singletons. The chain joins TRBV5-1 to TRBJ2-1; 9 nucleotides agree with TRBD1. Sequencing was done on a sample of PBMCs or T cells enriched from blood (not recorded which). The receptor was isolated from a woman aged 25 to 39 who had recovered from COVID-19. Written as DNA, the CDR3 is TGCGCCAGCAGCTTAGGGTCGGACAGGGGCTACAATGAGCAGTTCTTC. Its translation: CASSLGSDRGYNEQFF.